The 3 T cell receptor beta chains reported below all come from one sample, sequenced in a study of blood T cell repertoires in COVID-19. Assay: immunoSEQ multiplex PCR; the TCRdb copy retains only in-frame clones and omits some. The sample yields 200,000 to 300,000 clones, around four fifths seen once. The sequencing sample was made of peripheral blood. These TCRs come from an older woman with active or convalescent COVID-19.

The rearrangement uses TRBV4-1 and TRBJ2-3; 8 nucleotides agree with TRBD1. Trimming cost V 3 bases and J 3 bases; bases outside gene matches: 8. The CDR3 covers 16 residues. Germline V gene data show CDR1 as MGHRA and CDR2 as YSYEKL. CDR3 region: CASSQRDRGGTDTQYF. The CDR3 DNA reads TGCGCCAGCAGCCAGAGAGACAGGGGAGGTACAGATACGCAGTATTTT.

CDR3 residues: CASSYSGQQPQHF. The CDR3 nucleotides read TGTGCCAGCAGTTACTCCGGACAACAGCCCCAGCATTTT. The chain combines TRBV6-2 or TRBV6-3 with TRBJ1-5, with TRBD1 as a possible D gene (5 bases). CDR1 and CDR2 (germline): MNHEY, SVGEGT. V was cut by 0 bases and J by 7 bases, with 7 bases left in between. The CDR3 spans 13 residues.

The chain is built from TRBV5-6 and TRBJ1-2; tentative D call: TRBD1 (6 bases). V lost 4 bases and J lost 4, with 26 bases in between. This CDR3 spans 18 amino acids. Germline lookup yields CDR1 SGHDT and CDR2 YYEEEE. The CDR3 DNA sequence: TGTGCCAGCAGCCCCCTGGGGCAGGGGAAGGCCCCTAGCTATGGCTACACCTTC. Its translation: CASSPLGQGKAPSYGYTF.